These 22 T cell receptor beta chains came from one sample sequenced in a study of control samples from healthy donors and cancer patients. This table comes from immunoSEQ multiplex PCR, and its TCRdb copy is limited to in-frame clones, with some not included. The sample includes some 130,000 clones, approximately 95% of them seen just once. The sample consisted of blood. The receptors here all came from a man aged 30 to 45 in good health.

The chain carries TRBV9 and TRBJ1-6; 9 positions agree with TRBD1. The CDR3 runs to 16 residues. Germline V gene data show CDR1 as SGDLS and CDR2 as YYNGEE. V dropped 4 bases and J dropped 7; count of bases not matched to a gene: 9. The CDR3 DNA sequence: TGTGCCAGCAGCCGACAGGGGGGAATGGGGAATTCACCCCTCCACTTT. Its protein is CASSRQGGMGNSPLHF.

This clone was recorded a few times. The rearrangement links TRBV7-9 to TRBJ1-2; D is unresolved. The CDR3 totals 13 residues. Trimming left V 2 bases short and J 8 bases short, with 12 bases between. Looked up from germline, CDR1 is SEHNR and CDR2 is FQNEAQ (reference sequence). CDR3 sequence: CASSLLGSEGYTF. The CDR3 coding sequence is TGTGCCAGCAGCTTACTGGGCTCGGAAGGCTACACCTTC.

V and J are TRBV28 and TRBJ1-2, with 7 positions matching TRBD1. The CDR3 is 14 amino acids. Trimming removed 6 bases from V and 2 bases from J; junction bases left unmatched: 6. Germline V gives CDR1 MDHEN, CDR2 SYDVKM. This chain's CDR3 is CASSSPGQNYGYTF. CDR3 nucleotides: TGTGCCAGCAGCTCCCCGGGACAGAACTATGGCTACACCTTC.

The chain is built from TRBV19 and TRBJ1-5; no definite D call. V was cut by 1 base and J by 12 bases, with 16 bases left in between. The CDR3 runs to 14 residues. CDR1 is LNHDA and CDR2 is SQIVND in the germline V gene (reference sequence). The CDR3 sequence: CASSIGSMTAHQHF. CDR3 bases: TGTGCCAGTAGTATAGGGTCTATGACTGCCCACCAGCATTTT.

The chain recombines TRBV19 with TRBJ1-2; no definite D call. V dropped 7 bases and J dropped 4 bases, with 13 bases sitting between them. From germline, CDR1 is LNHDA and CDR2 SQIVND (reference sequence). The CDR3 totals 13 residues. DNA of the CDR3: TGTGCCAGTAAAGGTGATCTAAGCTATGGCTACACCTTC. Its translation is CASKGDLSYGYTF.

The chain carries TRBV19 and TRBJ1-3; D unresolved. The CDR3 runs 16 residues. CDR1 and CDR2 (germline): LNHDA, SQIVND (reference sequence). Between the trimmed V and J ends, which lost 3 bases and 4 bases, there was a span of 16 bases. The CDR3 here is CASSMNLGSLGNTIYF. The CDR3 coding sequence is TGTGCCAGTAGTATGAATCTCGGGTCTTTGGGAAACACCATATATTTT.

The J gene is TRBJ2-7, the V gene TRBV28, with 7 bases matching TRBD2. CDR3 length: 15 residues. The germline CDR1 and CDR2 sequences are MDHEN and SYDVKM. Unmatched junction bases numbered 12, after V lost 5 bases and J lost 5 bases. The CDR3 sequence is CASSPPGGWPHEQYF. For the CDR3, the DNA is TGTGCCAGCAGTCCCCCCGGGGGGTGGCCCCACGAGCAGTACTTC.

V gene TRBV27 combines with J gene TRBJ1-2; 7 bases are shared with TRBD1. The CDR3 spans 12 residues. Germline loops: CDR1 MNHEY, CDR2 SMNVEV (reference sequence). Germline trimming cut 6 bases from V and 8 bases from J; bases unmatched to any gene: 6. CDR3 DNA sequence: TGTGCCAGCAGGGCCACAGGGGACGGCTACACCTTC. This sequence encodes CASRATGDGYTF.

The CDR3: CATRGTNTGELFF. The CDR3 nucleotides are TGTGCCACCAGGGGGACGAACACCGGGGAGCTGTTTTTT. The genes are TRBV10-3 and TRBJ2-2, with 7 bases fitting TRBD1. CDR3 size: 13 residues. The trim removed 10 bases at V and 0 bases at J, leaving 2 bases unmatched. Per germline, CDR1 ENHRY and CDR2 SYGVKD.

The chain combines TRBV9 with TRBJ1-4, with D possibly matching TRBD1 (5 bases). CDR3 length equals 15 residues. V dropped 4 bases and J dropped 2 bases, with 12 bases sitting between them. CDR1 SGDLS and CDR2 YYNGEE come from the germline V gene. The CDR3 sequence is CASSRDTGTNEKLFF. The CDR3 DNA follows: TGTGCCAGCAGCCGAGACACAGGTACTAATGAAAAACTGTTTTTT.

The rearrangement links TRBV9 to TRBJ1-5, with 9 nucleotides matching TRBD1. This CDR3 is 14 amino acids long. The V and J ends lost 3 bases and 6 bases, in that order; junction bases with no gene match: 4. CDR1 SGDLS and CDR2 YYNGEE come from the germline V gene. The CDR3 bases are TGTGCCAGCAGCGAACAGGGGGCGGGTCAGCCCCAGCATTTT. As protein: CASSEQGAGQPQHF.

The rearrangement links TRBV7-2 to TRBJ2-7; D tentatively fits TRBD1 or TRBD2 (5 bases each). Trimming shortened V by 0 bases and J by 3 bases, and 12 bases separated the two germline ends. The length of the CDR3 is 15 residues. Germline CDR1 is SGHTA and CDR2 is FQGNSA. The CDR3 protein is CASSLATGADYEQYF. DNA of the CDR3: TGTGCCAGCAGCTTAGCCACCGGGGCGGACTACGAGCAGTACTTC.

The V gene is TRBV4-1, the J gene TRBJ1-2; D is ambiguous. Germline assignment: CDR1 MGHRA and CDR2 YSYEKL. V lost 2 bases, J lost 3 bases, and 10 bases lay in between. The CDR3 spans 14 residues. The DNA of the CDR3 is TGCGCCAGCAGCCAACAGGAGGTCGACTATGGCTACACCTTC. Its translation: CASSQQEVDYGYTF.

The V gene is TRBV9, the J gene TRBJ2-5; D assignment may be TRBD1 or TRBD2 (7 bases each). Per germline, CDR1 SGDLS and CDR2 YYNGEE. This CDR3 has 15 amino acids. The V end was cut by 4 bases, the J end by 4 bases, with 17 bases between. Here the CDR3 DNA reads TGTGCCAGCAGCCCCTCAGGGGGGGCCCTAGAGACCCAGTACTTC. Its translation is CASSPSGGALETQYF.

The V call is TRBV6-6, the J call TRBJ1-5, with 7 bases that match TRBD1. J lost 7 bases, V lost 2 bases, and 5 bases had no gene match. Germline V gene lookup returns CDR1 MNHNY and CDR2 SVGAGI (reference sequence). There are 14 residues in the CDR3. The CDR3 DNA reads TGTGCCAGCAGTTACGGAGGGGGCGGACAGCCCCAGCATTTT. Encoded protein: CASSYGGGGQPQHF.

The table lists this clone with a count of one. This CDR3 reads CASSYRGQGSGELFF. CDR3 bases: TGTGCCAGCAGTTACCGGGGACAGGGGTCCGGGGAGCTGTTTTTT. The J gene is TRBJ2-2, the V gene TRBV6-5; 10 bases fit TRBD1. The CDR3 sequence is 15 residues long. V shed 2 bases and J 6 bases; nucleotides not matched to a gene: 3. In germline, CDR1 is MNHEY, CDR2 SVGAGI.

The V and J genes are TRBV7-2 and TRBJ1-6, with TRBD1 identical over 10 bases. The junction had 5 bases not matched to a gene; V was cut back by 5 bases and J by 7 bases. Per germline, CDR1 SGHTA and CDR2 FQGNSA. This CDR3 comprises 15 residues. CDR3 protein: CASSRQGAPNSPLHF. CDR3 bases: TGTGCCAGCAGCAGACAGGGGGCGCCGAATTCACCCCTCCACTTT. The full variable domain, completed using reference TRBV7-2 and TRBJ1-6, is GAGVSQSPSNKVTEKGKDVELRCDPISGHTALYWYRQSLGQGLEFLIYFQGNSAPDKSGLPSDRFSAERTGGSVSTLTIQRTQQEDSAVYLCASSRQGAPNSPLHFGNGTRLTVT.

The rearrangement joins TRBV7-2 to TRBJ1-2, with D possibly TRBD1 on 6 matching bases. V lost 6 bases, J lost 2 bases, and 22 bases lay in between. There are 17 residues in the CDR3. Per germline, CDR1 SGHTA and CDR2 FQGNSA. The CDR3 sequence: CASSYYSGGGRNYGYTF. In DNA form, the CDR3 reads TGTGCCAGCAGTTATTATAGTGGCGGGGGCCGAAACTATGGCTACACCTTC.

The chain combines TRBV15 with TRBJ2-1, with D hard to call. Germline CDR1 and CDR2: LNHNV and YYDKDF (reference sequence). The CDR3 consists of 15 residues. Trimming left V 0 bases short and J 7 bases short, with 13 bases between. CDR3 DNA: TGTGCCACCAGCAGAGACCTCTCTACGGCAAATGAGCAGTTCTTC. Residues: CATSRDLSTANEQFF. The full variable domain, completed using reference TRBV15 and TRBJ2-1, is DAMVIQNPRYQVTQFGKPVTLSCSQTLNHNVMYWYQQKSSQAPKLLFHYYDKDFNNEADTPDNFQSRRPNTSFCFLDIRSPGLGDTAMYLCATSRDLSTANEQFFGPGTRLTVL.

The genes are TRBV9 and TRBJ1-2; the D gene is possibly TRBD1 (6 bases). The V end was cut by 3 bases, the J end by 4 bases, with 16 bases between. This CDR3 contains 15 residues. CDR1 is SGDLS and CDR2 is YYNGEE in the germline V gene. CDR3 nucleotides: TGTGCCAGCAGCGCTACAGGGTTTTTTGGCTATGGCTACACCTTC. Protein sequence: CASSATGFFGYGYTF. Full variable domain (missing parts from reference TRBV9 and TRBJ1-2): DSGVTQTPKHLITATGQRVTLRCSPRSGDLSVYWYQQSLDQGLQFLIQYYNGEERAKGNILERFSAQQFPDLHSELNLSSLELGDSALYFCASSATGFFGYGYTFGSGTRLTVV.

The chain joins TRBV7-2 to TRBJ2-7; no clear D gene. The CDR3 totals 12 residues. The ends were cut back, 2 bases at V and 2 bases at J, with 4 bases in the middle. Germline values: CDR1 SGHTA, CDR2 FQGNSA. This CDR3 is CASSLLAYEQYF. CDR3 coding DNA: TGTGCCAGCAGCTTATTAGCCTACGAGCAGTACTTC.

Written as DNA, the CDR3 is TGTGCCAGCTCACACGGGCAGGCCCATGAGCAGTTCTTC. It codes for CASSHGQAHEQFF. The gene calls are TRBV18 and TRBJ2-1; D gene uncertain. The V and J ends lost 4 bases and 8 bases respectively, with 12 bases between them. This CDR3 comprises 13 residues. Germline V gene lookup returns CDR1 KGHSH and CDR2 LQKENI.